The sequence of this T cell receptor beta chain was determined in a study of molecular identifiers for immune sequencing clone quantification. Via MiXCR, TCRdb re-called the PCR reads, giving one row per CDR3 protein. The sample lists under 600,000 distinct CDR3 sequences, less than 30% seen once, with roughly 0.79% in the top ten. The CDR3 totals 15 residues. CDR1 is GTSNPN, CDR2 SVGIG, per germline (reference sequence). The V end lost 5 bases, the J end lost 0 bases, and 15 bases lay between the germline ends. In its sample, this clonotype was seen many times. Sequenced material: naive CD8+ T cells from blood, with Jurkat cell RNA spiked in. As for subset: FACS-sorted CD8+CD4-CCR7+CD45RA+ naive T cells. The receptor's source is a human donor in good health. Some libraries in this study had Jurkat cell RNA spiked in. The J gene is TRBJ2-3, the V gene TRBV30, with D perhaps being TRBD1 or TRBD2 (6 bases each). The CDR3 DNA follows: TGTGCCTGGGGGGGGCTATCCGCTAGCACAGATACGCAGTATTTT. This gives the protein CAWGGLSASTDTQYF.